This T cell receptor (beta chain) was recorded in a study of response to subunit inactivated influenza vaccine. The study's findings and limits: T cells newly recruited by each seasonal influenza vaccination are few, the authors suggested.

This clonotype came up a few times. The antigen remains unidentified. Between the trimmed V and J ends, which lost 5 bases and 4 bases, there was a span of 11 bases. The CDR3 consists of 14 residues. Looked up from germline, CDR1 is KGHDR and CDR2 is SFDVKD. MiXCR, applied by TCRdb to the RT-PCR reads, yields one record per CDR3 protein. The sample has about 650,000 distinct CDR3 sequences; 15% to 18% are singletons. This clonotype was obtained from a man aged 50-60 years who received an inactivated influenza vaccine. The material was PBMCs from blood, obtained roughly 13 days after vaccination. The V gene is TRBV24-1, the J gene TRBJ2-1, with D perhaps TRBD1 (7 bases). The CDR3 is CATSGGTEYNEQFF. The CDR3 nucleotides read TGTGCCACCAGTGGCGGGACAGAGTACAATGAGCAGTTCTTC.